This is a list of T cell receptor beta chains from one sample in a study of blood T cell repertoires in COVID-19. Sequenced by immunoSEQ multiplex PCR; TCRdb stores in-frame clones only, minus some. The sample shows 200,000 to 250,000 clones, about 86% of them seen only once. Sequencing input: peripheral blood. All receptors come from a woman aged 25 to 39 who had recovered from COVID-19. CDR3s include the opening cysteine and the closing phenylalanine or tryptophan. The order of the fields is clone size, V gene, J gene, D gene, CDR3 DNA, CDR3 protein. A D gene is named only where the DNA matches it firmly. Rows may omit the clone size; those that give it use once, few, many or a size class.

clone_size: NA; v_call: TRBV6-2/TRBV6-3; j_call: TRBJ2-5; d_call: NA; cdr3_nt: TGTGCCAGCAGCCCCTCCATTCCGGGGTACCAAGAGACCCAGTACTTC; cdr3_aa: CASSPSIPGYQETQYF
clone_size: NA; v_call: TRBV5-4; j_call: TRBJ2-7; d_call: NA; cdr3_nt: TGTGCCAGCAGTTCGACGAGGGAATCGGGAGAGCAGTACTTC; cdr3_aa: CASSSTRESGEQYF
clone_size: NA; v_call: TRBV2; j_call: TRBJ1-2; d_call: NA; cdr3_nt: TGTGCCAGCAGCTATGTCACAGGCGATGATGGCTACACCTTC; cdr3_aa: CASSYVTGDDGYTF
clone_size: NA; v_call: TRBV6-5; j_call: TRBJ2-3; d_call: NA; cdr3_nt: TGTGCCAGCAGTCAGTCAGATACGCAGTATTTT; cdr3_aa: CASSQSDTQYF
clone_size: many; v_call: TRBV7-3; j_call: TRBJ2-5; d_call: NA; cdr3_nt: TGTGCCAGCAGCTTCCCGCCACAGGACAGACCCCAAGAGACCCAGTACTTC; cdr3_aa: CASSFPPQDRPQETQYF
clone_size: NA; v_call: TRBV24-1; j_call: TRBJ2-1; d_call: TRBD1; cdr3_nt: TGTGCCACCAGTGGCGGACAGGGCCCCTACAATGAGCAGTTCTTC; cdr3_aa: CATSGGQGPYNEQFF
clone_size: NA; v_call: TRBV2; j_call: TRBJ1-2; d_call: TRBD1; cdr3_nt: TGTGCCAGCATTAATACAGGGGGCGGCTACACCTTC; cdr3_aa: CASINTGGGYTF
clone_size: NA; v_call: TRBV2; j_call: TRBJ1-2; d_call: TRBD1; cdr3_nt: TGTGCCAGCAACGGACAGGAACCTAACTATGGCTACACCTTC; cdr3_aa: CASNGQEPNYGYTF
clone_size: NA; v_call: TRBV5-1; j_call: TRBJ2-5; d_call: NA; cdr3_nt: TGCGCCAGCAGCTTGCAGGCAGGGGGGCAAGAGACCCAGTACTTC; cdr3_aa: CASSLQAGGQETQYF
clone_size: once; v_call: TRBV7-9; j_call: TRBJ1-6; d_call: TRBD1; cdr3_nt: TGTGCCAGCAGCTCGGGGACAGGTTCACCCCTCCACTTT; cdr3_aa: CASSSGTGSPLHF
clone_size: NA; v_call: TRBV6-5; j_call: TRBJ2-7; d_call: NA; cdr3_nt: TGTGCCAGCAAGGCGGTTTACGAGCAGTACTTC; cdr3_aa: CASKAVYEQYF
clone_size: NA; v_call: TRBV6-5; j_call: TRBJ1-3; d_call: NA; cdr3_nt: TGTGCCAGCACCCCTTTTCGCTCTGGAAACACCATATATTTT; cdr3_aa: CASTPFRSGNTIYF
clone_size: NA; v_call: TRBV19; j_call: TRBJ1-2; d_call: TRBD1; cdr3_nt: TGTGCCAGTAGTATGGGGACAGTCTATGGCTACACCTTC; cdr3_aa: CASSMGTVYGYTF
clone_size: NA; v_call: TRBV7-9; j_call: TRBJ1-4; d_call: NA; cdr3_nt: TGTGCCAGCAGCCGAAGCAGGACCGGCGGGGAAAAACTGTTTTTT; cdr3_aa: CASSRSRTGGEKLFF
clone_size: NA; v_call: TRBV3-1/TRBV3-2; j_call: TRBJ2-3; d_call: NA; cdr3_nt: TGTGCCAGCGCGAGCACAGATACGCAGTATTTT; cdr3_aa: CASASTDTQYF
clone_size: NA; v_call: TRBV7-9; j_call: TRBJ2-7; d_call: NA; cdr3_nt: TGTGCCAGCAGCCATCTCGGGTACGGCAACTACGAGCAGTACTTC; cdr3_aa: CASSHLGYGNYEQYF
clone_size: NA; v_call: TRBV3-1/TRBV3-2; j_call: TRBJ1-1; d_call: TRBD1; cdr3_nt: TGTGCCAGCAGCCAAGGGGGACAGGGGGAGAACACTGAAGCTTTCTTT; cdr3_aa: CASSQGGQGENTEAFF
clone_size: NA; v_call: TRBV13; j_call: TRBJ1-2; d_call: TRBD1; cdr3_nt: TGTGCCAGCAGCTTAGTTAACGGACAGGGGACCTATGGCTACACCTTC; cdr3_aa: CASSLVNGQGTYGYTF
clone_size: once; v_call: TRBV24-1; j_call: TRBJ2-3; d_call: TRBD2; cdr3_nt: TGTGCCACCAGTGCTAGCGGGGAGGGAGATACGCAGTATTTT; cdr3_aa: CATSASGEGDTQYF
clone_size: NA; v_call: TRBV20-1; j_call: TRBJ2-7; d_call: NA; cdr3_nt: TGCAGTGCTAGAGTAGTATACGAGCAGTACTTC; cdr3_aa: CSARVVYEQYF
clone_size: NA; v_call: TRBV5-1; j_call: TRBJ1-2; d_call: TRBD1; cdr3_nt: TGCGCCAGCAGCTCGGGAATTGGGGACAGGGCTGGCTACACCTTC; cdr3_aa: CASSSGIGDRAGYTF
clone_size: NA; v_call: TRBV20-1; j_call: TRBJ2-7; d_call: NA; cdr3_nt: TGCAGTGCTAGTATCAGGGGTTCCTACGAGCAGTACTTC; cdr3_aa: CSASIRGSYEQYF
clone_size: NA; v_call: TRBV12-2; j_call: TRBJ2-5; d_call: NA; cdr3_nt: TGTGCAAGTCGCTCTTTAGACAGACAAGAGACCCAGTACTTC; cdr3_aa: CASRSLDRQETQYF
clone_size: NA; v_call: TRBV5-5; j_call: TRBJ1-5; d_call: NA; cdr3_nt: TGTGCCAGCAGCTTGGAGGCGGGCAATCAGCCCCAGCATTTT; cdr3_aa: CASSLEAGNQPQHF
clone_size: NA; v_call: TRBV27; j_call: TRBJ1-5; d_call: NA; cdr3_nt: TGTGCCAGCAGTCCCTCTAGCAATCAGCCCCAGCATTTT; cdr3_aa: CASSPSSNQPQHF
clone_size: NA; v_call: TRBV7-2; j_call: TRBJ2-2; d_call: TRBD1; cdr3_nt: TGTGCCAGCAGCCCAAAGACAGGGAAAGTGACCGGGGAGCTGTTTTTT; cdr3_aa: CASSPKTGKVTGELFF
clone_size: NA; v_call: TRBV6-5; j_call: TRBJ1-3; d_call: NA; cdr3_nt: TGTGCCAGCTCTGACTCCCTAGGAAACACCATATATTTT; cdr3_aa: CASSDSLGNTIYF
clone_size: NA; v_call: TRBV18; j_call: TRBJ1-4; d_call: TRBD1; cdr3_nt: TGTGCCAGCTCCCCGGGACAGTTGAATGAAAAACTGTTTTTT; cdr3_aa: CASSPGQLNEKLFF
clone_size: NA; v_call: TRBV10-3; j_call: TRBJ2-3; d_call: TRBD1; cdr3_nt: TGTGCCACTCTGCGGACAGGGGGTGCTGCCACAGATACGCAGTATTTT; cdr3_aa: CATLRTGGAATDTQYF
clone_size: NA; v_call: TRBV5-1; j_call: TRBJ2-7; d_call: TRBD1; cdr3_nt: TGCGCCAGCAGCTTGGGGGCGGCAGGGGGCGTTTCCTACGAGCAGTACTTC; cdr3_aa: CASSLGAAGGVSYEQYF
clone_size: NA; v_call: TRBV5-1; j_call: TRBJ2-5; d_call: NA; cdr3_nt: TGCGCCAGCAGCTGGCAGGGTGGGGAGACCCAGTACTTC; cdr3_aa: CASSWQGGETQYF
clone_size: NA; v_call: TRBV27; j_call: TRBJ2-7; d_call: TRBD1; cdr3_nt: TGTGCCACCTCCCAGGGGGTCCTGCCCTACGAGCAGTACTTC; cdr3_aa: CATSQGVLPYEQYF
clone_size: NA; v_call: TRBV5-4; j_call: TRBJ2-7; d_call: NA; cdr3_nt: TGTGCCAGCAGCTTGGGGGGGGACAGCTACGAGCAGTACTTC; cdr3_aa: CASSLGGDSYEQYF
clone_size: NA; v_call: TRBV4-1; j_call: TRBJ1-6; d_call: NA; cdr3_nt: TGCGCCAGCAGCCAACACCCGACAGTGGGGGGTTCACCCCTCCACTTT; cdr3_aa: CASSQHPTVGGSPLHF
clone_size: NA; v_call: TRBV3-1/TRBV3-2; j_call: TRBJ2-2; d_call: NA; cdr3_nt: TGTGCCAGCACCGACCAGACTAGTGGAGGAGAGCTGTTTTTT; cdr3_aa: CASTDQTSGGELFF
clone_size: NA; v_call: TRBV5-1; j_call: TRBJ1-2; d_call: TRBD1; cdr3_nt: TGCGCCAGCCAGGGGGCGTCGGATGGCTACACCTTC; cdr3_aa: CASQGASDGYTF
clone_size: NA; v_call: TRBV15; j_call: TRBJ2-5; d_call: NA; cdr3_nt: TGTGCCACCAGCAGAGGTGGGGGGGCCTGGGCAGAGACCCAGTACTTC; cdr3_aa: CATSRGGGAWAETQYF
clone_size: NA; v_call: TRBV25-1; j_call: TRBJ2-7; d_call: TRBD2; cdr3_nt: TGTGCCAGCGCCCATCCCGGGACTAGTGACTACGAGCAGTACTTC; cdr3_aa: CASAHPGTSDYEQYF
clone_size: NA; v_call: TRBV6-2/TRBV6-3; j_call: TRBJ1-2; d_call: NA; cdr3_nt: TGTGCCAGCAGTCCGCCGCGGGAACGGCTTCAGGGACACTATGGCTACACCTTC; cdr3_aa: CASSPPRERLQGHYGYTF
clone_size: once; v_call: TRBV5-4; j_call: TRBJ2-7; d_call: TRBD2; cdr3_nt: TGTGCCAGCAGCTTTGGAACTAGCGGGGGCGAGCAGTACTTC; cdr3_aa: CASSFGTSGGEQYF
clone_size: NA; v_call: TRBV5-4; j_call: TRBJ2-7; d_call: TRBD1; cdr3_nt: TGTGCCAGCAGCTTCCCCAAACCGGGACAGGGGGCGCGAGAGCAGTACTTC; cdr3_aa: CASSFPKPGQGAREQYF
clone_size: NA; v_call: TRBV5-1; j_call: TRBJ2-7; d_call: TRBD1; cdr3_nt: TGCGCCAGCAGCTCCCGGGACAGCCTTTCCTACGAGCAGTACTTC; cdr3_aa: CASSSRDSLSYEQYF
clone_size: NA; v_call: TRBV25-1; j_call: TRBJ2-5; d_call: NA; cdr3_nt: TGTGCCAGCAGTGTTTACAGGATGCAAGAGACCCAGTACTTC; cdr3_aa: CASSVYRMQETQYF
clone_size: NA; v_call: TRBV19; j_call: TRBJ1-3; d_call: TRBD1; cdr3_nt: TGTGCCAGTAGTACCAGGGACAGGGTGGGGGGAAACACCATATATTTT; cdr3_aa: CASSTRDRVGGNTIYF
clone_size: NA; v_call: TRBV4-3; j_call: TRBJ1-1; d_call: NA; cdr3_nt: TGCGCCAGCAGCCAAGATGTACATCGCCTGAACACTGAAGCTTTCTTT; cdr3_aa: CASSQDVHRLNTEAFF
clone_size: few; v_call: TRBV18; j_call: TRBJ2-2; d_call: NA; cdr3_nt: TGTGCCAGCTCACCACCACTCCCACTGACAAACACCGGGGAGCTGTTTTTT; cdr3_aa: CASSPPLPLTNTGELFF
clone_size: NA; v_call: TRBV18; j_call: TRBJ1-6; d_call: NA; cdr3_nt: TGTGCCAGCTCACCTCTCAGGGATCATAATTCACCCCTCCACTTT; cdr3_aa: CASSPLRDHNSPLHF
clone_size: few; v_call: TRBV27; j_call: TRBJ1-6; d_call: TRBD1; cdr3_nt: TGTGCCAGCAGTTTATCGAAGGACAGGGGCTCCTATAATTCACCCCTCCACTTT; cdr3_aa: CASSLSKDRGSYNSPLHF
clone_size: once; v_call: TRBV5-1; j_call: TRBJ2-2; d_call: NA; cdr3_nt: TGCGCCAGCAGCTTGGAACTCCTGAACACCGGGGAGCTGTTTTTT; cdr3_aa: CASSLELLNTGELFF